This T cell receptor beta chain was obtained from a study of blood T cell repertoires in COVID-19. Overall study: The samples span acute and convalescent COVID-19 from the United States, Italy and Spain.

The CDR3 spans 16 residues. V dropped 0 bases and J dropped 2 bases, with 12 bases sitting between them. Germline V gene sequence: CDR1 MGHRA, CDR2 YSYEKL. Under the authors' procedure: Amplification of reference gene primers provided the estimated nucleated cell counts. Generated by immunoSEQ multiplex PCR, the TCRdb table keeps only in-frame clones and is missing some. V, J and clone size are taken as reported in that table, and D and trimming were inferred from the DNA itself. The sample lists some 48,000 clones; 83% were seen once. The sequencing sample was made of peripheral blood. This TCR was sampled from a human donor in a cohort sampled during active COVID-19. J is TRBJ2-3 and V is TRBV4-1; possibly TRBD2 for D (5 bases). The CDR3 DNA sequence: TGCGCCAGCAGCCAAGATACGAGCGGAACCACAGATACGCAGTATTTT. It yields the protein CASSQDTSGTTDTQYF.